Sequencing of this TCR beta chain was carried out in a study of blood T cell repertoires in COVID-19. Whole-study context: Researchers got acute and convalescent COVID-19 samples from the United States, Italy and Spain. T cells, B-cell-depleted T cells, or PBMCs supplied cDNA or gDNA.

Per the study methods: The assay estimated nucleated cells by amplifying reference gene primers. Generated by immunoSEQ multiplex PCR, the TCRdb table keeps only in-frame clones and is missing some. V and J calls and clone size are those listed in that table; D and trimming were worked out from the DNA. The table includes 200,000 to 250,000 clones, roughly 84% detected once. The CDR3 spans 14 residues. The ends were cut back, 0 bases at V and 8 bases at J, with 14 bases in the middle. Germline CDR1 SGHRS, CDR2 YFSETQ. The receptor was isolated from a man between 35 and 55 years old with acute or convalescent COVID-19. This rearrangement joins TRBV5-1 to TRBJ1-1; D might be TRBD1 (6 bases). Input material: peripheral blood. CDR3 nucleotides: TGCGCCAGCAGCTTGGCCTCAGGGGCAGTGGAAGCTTTCTTT. Translating gives CASSLASGAVEAFF.